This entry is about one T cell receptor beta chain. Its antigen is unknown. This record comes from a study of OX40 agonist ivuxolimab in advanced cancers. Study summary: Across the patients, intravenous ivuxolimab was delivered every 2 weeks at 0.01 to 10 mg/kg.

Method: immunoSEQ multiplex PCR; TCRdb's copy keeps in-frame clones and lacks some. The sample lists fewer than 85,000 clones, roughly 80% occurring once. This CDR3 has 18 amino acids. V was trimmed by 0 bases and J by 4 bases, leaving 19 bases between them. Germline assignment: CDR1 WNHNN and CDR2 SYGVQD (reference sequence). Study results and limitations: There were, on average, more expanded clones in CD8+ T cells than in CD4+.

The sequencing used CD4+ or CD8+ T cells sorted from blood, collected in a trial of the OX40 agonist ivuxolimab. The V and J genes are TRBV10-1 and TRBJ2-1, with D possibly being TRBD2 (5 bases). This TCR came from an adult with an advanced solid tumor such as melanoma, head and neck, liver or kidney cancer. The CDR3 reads CASSESDGRASPYNEQFF. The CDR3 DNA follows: TGCGCCAGCAGTGAGTCGGACGGAAGGGCTAGCCCTTACAATGAGCAGTTCTTC.